This T cell receptor beta chain was captured in a study of beta chain features in type 1 diabetes. All of the isolated RNA was reverse transcribed, so expressed TCRB transcripts were sequenced. TCRdb keeps only in-frame clones here, not all; method: immunoSEQ multiplex PCR. This sample has around 140,000 clones, with under 11% found just once. Germline-derived CDR1 and CDR2 are LGHNA and YNFKEQ. CDR3 size: 15 residues. Trimming pared 1 base from V and 1 base from J, leaving 10 bases between. The sample holds a few counts of this clone. As yet, its antigen is unknown. Study-wide results and limits: Type 1 diabetes patients had fewer VDJ junction insertions and more deletions. Among patients, naive, central memory and Treg TCRB repertoires appeared more similar than among healthy donors.

This clonotype was sampled from a man aged 18 to 29 in good health. Sequences were obtained from naive CD4+ T cells from blood. The rearrangement links TRBV4-2 to TRBJ1-2; weak D call: TRBD1 (5 bases). CDR3 nucleotides: TGTGCCAGCAGCCAAGGGCCAGGGAATAACTATGGCTACACCTTC. It yields the protein CASSQGPGNNYGYTF.